The TCR beta chain under discussion was sequenced for a study of T cell responses to AZD1222 COVID-19 vaccine. Findings of the study overall: Donors, mostly white British, included more females; clonal diversity was possibly underestimated. Sampling captured repertoires only after the peak T cell response. Seropositive AZD1222 recipients at baseline numbered only five or six.

Sequencing used immunoSEQ multiplex PCR; TCRdb keeps in-frame clones, though not all of them. The repertoire holds fewer than 200,000 clones, with approximately 90% as singletons. With respect to this clone: Antigen unknown.

The germline V and J ends were trimmed by 4 bases and 8 bases, with 25 bases remaining between them. Germline V gene sequence: CDR1 SGHVS, CDR2 FNYEAQ. The CDR3 runs to 17 residues. This clonotype was sampled from an adult in good health. The input for sequencing was peripheral blood, taken on day 0 of AZD1222 vaccination. The chain employs TRBV7-6 and TRBJ2-3, with D perhaps TRBD2 (6 bases). Here the CDR3 reads CASSSRPDGSPGGTQYF. The CDR3 region has the DNA TGTGCCAGCAGCTCGAGACCCGACGGGAGCCCCGGCGGTACGCAGTATTTT.